The present T cell receptor (beta chain) was sequenced within a study of control samples from healthy donors and cancer patients. Assay used: immunoSEQ multiplex PCR; TCRdb lists only in-frame clones, some missing. The sample yields about 120,000 clones, 85% to 95% seen once. V shed 3 bases and J shed 1 base, with 15 bases lying between them. Germline CDR1 LNHDA, CDR2 SQIVND (reference sequence). This CDR3 is 16 amino acids long. The V call is TRBV19, the J call TRBJ1-1; D is unclear. The sequenced material came from blood. The clonotype comes from a man aged 25-45 years in good health. CDR3 amino acids: CASSIRRGPENTEAFF. CDR3 nucleotides: TGTGCCAGTAGTATTAGGCGCGGACCTGAGAACACTGAAGCTTTCTTT.